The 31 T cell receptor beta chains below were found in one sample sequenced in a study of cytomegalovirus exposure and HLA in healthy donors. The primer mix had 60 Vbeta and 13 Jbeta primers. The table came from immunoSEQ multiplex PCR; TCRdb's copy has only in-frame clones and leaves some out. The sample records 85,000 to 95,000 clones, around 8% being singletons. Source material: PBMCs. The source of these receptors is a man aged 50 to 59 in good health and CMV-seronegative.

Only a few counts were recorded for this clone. The chain's CDR3 is CASSARGGGLWNEQFF. CDR3 sequence (DNA): TGTGCCAGTAGTGCAAGAGGGGGGGGCCTTTGGAATGAGCAGTTCTTC. V usage is TRBV19 and J usage is TRBJ2-1, with D perhaps TRBD2 (7 bases). CDR1 and CDR2 (germline): LNHDA, SQIVND (reference sequence). The length of the CDR3 is 16 residues. Trimming cost V 5 bases and J 7 bases, with 21 bases left between them.

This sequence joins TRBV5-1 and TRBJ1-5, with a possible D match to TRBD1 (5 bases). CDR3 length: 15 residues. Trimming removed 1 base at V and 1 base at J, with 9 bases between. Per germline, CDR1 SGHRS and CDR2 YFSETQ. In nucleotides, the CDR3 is TGCGCCAGCAGCTTGCAGGGTTCAAGCAATCAGCCCCAGCATTTT. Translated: CASSLQGSSNQPQHF.

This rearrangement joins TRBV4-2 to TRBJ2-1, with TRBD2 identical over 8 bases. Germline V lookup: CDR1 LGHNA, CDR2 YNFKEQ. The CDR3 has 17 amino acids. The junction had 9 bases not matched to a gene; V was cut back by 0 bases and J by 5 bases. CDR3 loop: CASSQDQGRGVDNEQFF. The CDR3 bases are TGTGCCAGCAGCCAAGACCAAGGGCGGGGGGTTGACAATGAGCAGTTCTTC.

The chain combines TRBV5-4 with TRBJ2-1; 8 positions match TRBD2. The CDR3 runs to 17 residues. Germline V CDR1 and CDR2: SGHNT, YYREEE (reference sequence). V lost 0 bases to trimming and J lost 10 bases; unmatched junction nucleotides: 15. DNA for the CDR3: TGTGCCAGCAGCTTGGGTGGACTAGCAGGGTGGGGCCGGGAGCAGTTCTTC. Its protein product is CASSLGGLAGWGREQFF.

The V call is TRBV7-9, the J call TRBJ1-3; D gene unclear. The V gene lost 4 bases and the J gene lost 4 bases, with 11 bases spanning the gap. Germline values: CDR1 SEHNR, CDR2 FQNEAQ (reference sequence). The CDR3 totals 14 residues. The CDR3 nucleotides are TGTGCCAGCAGCTCACCCGGTTCCGGAAACACCATATATTTT. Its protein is CASSSPGSGNTIYF.

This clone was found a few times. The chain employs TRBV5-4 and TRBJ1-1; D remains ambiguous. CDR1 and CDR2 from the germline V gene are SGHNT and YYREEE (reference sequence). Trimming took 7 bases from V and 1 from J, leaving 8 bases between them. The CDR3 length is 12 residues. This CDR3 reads CASSAGNTEAFF. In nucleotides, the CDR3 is TGTGCCAGCTCCGCGGGGAACACTGAAGCTTTCTTT.

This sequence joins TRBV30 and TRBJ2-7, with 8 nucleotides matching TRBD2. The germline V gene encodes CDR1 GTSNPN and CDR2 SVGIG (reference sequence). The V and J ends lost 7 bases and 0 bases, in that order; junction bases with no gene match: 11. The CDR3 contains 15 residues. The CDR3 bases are TGTGCCTCCCAGCGGGAGTCAATAAGCTCCTACGAGCAGTACTTC. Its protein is CASQRESISSYEQYF.

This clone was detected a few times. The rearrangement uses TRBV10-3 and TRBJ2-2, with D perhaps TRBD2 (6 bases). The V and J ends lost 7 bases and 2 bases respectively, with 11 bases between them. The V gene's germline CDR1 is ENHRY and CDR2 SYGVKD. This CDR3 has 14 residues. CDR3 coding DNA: TGTGCCATCACTCCGGACTATAACACCGGGGAGCTGTTTTTT. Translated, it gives CAITPDYNTGELFF.

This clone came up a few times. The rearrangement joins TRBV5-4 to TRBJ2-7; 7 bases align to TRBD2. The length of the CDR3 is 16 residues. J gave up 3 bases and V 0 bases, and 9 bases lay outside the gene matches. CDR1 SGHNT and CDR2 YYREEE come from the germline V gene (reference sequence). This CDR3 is CASSLAGSGGNYEQYF. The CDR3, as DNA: TGTGCCAGCAGCTTGGCCGGATCGGGGGGTAACTACGAGCAGTACTTC.

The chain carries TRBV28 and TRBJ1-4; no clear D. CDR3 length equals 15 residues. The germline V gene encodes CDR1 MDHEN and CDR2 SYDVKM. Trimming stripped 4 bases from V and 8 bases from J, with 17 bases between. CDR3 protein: CASSSMRRFPEKLFF. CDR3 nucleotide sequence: TGTGCCAGCAGTTCCATGAGGAGATTTCCCGAAAAACTGTTTTTT.

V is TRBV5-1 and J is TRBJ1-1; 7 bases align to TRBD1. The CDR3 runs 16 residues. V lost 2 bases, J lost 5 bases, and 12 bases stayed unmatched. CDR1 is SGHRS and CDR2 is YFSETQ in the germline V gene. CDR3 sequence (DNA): TGCGCCAGCAGCTTTAAAAAGGGGGCAGGGGGAACTGAAGCTTTCTTT. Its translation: CASSFKKGAGGTEAFF.

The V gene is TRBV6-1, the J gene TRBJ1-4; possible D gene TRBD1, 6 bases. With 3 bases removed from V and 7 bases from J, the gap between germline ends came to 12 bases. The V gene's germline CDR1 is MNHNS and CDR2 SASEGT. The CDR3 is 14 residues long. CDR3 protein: CASSDPGASEKLFF. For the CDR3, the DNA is TGTGCCAGCAGTGACCCAGGGGCGAGTGAAAAACTGTTTTTT.

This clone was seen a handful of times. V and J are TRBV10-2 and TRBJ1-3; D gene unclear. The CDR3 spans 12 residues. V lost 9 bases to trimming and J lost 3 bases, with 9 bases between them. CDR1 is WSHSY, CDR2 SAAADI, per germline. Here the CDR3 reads CASLQSGNTIYF. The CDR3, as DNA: TGCGCCAGTTTACAGAGTGGAAACACCATATATTTT.

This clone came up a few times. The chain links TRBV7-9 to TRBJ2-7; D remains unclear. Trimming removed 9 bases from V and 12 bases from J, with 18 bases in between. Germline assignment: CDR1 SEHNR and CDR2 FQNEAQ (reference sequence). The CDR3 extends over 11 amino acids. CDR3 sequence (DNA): TGTGCCAGAAGAACCCCCTCGCGGCTGTACTTC. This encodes CARRTPSRLYF.

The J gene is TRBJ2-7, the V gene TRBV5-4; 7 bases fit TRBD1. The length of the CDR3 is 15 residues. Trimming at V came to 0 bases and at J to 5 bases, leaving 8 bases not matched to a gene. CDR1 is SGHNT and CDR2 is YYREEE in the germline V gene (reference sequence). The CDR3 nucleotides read TGTGCCAGCAGCTTGGCCAAGGCAGGGGGTAACGAGCAGTACTTC. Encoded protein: CASSLAKAGGNEQYF. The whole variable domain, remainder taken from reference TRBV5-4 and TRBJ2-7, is ETGVTQSPTHLIKTRGQQVTLRCSSQSGHNTVSWYQQALGQGPQFIFQYYREEENGRGNFPPRFSGLQFPNYSSELNVNALELDDSALYLCASSLAKAGGNEQYFGPGTRLTVT.

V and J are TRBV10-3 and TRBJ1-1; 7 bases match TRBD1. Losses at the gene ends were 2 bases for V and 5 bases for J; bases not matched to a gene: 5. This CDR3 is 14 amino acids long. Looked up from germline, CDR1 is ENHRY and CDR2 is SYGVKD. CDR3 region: CAISETGQSTEAFF. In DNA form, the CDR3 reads TGTGCCATCAGTGAGACGGGACAGTCTACTGAAGCTTTCTTT.

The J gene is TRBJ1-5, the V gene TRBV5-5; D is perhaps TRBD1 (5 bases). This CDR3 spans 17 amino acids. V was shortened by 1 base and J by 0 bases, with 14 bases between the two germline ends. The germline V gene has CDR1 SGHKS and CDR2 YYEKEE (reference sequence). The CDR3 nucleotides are TGTGCCAGCAGCTTGTTCCCGGACAAGATTAGCAATCAGCCCCAGCATTTT. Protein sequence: CASSLFPDKISNQPQHF.

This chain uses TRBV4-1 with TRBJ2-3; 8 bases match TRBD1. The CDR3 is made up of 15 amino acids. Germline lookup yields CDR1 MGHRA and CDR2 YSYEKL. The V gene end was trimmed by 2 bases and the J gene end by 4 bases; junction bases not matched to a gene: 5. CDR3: CASSQRQGASDTQYF. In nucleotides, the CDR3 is TGCGCCAGCAGCCAACGGCAGGGGGCCTCAGATACGCAGTATTTT.

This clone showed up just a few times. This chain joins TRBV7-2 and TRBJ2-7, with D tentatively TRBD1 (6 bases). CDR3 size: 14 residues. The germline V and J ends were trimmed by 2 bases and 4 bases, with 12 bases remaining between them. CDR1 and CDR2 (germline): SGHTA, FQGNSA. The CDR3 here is CASSLIQGTYEQYF. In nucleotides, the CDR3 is TGTGCCAGCAGCTTAATCCAGGGGACGTACGAGCAGTACTTC.

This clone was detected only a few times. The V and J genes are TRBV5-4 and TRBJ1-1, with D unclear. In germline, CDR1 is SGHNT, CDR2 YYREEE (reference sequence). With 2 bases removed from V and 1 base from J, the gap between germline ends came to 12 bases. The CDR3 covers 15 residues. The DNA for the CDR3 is TGTGCCAGCAGCTTACCCGGGAACACGAACACTGAAGCTTTCTTT. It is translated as CASSLPGNTNTEAFF.

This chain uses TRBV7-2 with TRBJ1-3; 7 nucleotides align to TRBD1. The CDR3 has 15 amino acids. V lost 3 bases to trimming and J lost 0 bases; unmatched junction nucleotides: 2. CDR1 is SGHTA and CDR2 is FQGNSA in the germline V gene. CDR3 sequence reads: CASSFRQGSGNTIYF. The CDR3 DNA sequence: TGTGCCAGCAGCTTTCGACAGGGCTCTGGAAACACCATATATTTT.

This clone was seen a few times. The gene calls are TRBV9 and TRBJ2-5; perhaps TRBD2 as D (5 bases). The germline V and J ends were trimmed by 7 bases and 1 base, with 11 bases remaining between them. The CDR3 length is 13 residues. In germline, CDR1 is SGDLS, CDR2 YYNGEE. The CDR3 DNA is TGTGCCAGCGGAAGCGGAACCCAAGAGACCCAGTACTTC. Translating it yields CASGSGTQETQYF.

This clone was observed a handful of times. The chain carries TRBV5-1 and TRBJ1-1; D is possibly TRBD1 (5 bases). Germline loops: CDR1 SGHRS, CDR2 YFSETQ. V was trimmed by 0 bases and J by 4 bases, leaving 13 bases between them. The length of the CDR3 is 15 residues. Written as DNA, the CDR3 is TGCGCCAGCAGCTTGGCGGTGGGGCCGGGCACTGAAGCTTTCTTT. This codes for CASSLAVGPGTEAFF.

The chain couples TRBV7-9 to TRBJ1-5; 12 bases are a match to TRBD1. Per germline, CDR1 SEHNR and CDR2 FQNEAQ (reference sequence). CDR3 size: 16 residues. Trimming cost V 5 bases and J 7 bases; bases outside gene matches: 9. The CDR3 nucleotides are TGTGCCAGCAGCCAAGGGGACAGGGGGCTAGGACAGCCCCAGCATTTT. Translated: CASSQGDRGLGQPQHF. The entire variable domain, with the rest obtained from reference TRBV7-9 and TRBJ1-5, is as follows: DTGVSQNPRHKITKRGQNVTFRCDPISEHNRLYWYRQTLGQGPEFLTYFQNEAQLEKSRLLSDRFSAERPKGSFSTLEIQRTEQGDSAMYLCASSQGDRGLGQPQHFGDGTRLSIL.

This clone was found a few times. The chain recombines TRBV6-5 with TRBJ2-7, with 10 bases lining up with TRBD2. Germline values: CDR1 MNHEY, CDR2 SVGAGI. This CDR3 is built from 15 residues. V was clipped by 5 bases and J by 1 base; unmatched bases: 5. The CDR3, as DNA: TGTGCCAGCAGTCATACTAGCGGGGCTTCCTACGAGCAGTACTTC. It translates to CASSHTSGASYEQYF.

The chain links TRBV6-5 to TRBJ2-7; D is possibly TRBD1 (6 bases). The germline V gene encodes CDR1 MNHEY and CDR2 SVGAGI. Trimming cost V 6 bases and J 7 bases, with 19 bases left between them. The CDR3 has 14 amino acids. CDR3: CASSPGTYLGEQYF. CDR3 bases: TGTGCCAGCAGCCCCGGGACATACCTCGGGGAGCAGTACTTC.

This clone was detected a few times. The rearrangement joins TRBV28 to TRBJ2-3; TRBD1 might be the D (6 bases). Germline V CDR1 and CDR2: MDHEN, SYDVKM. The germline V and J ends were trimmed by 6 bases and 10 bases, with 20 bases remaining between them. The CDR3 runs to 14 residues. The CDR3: CASSPRPDSPSQYF. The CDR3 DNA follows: TGTGCCAGCAGCCCTCGACCGGACAGTCCTTCGCAGTATTTT. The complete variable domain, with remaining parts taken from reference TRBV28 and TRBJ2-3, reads DVKVTQSSRYLVKRTGEKVFLECVQDMDHENMFWYRQDPGLGLRLIYFSYDVKMKEKGDIPEGYSVSREKKERFSLILESASTNQTSMYLCASSPRPDSPSQYFGPGTRLTVL.

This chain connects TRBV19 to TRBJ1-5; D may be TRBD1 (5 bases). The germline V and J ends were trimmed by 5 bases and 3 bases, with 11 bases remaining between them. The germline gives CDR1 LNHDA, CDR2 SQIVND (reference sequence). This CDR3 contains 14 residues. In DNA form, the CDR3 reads TGTGCCAGTAGTGCCAGGGAAAACAATCAGCCCCAGCATTTT. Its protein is CASSARENNQPQHF.

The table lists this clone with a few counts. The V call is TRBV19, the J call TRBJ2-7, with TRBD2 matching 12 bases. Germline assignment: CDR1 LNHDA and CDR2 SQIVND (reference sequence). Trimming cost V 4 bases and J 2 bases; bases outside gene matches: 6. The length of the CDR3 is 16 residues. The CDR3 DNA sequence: TGTGCCAGTAGTACTTCGACTAGCGGGAGAGCCTACGAGCAGTACTTC. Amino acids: CASSTSTSGRAYEQYF.

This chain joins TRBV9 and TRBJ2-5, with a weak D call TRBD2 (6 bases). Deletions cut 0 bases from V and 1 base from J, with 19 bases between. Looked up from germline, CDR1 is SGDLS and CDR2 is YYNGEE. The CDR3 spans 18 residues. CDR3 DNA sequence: TGTGCCAGCAGCGTAGCCCCCAGCGGGCTAGATTCCCAAGAGACCCAGTACTTC. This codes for CASSVAPSGLDSQETQYF.

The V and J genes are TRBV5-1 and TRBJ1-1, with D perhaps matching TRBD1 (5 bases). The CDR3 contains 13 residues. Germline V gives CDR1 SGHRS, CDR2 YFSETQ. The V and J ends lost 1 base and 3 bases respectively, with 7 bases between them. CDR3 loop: CASSLWGDTEAFF. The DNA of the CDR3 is TGCGCCAGCAGCTTGTGGGGGGACACTGAAGCTTTCTTT.